A single sample gave rise to the 28 T cell receptor beta chains below, sequenced in a study of control samples from healthy donors and cancer patients. Measured with immunoSEQ multiplex PCR; TCRdb has only the in-frame clones, and not every one. The sample contains 75,000 to 90,000 clones, 89% of which appear only once. The sample consisted of blood. The receptors were sampled from a man aged 45-65 years in good health.

The chain joins TRBV10-3 to TRBJ2-3; the match to TRBD2 covers 10 bases. V was pared by 8 bases and J by 3 bases, with 8 bases of the junction left unmatched. This CDR3 comprises 15 residues. Germline assignment: CDR1 ENHRY and CDR2 SYGVKD. The CDR3 here is CAIGSGTSATDTQYF. The CDR3, as DNA: TGTGCCATCGGCTCCGGGACTAGCGCTACAGATACGCAGTATTTT.

This chain links TRBV3-1 (or the pseudogene TRBV3-2) with TRBJ1-5; unclear D gene. Germline V gene sequence: CDR1 LGHDT, CDR2 YNNKEL (reference sequence). CDR3 length equals 13 residues. Trimming removed 4 bases at V and 4 bases at J, with 8 bases between. DNA for the CDR3: TGTGCCAGCAGCCCGTCCCTTAATCAGCCCCAGCATTTT. It encodes CASSPSLNQPQHF.

The chain couples TRBV7-3 to TRBJ2-6, with unresolved D. The CDR3 sequence is 16 residues long. Germline-derived CDR1 and CDR2 are SGHTA and FQGTGA. V lost 1 base to trimming and J lost 0 bases, with 7 bases between them. The CDR3 loop is CASSLNAGSGANVLTF. CDR3 sequence (DNA): TGTGCCAGCAGCTTAAATGCCGGCTCTGGGGCCAACGTCCTGACTTTC.

The genes are TRBV11-1 and TRBJ1-1; the match to TRBD1 covers 7 bases. Germline CDR1 and CDR2: SGHAT and FQDESV (reference sequence). The V and J ends lost 6 bases and 8 bases, in that order; junction bases with no gene match: 6. This CDR3 has 12 amino acids. CDR3 loop: CASSKDRTEAFF. The CDR3 nucleotides are TGTGCCAGCAGTAAGGACAGGACCGAAGCTTTCTTT.

The genes are TRBV7-9 and TRBJ2-1, with TRBD2 matching 8 bases. V lost 1 base, J lost 10 bases, and 12 bases stayed unmatched. Germline CDR1 and CDR2: SEHNR and FQNEAQ (reference sequence). CDR3 length: 16 amino acids. In DNA, the CDR3 is TGTGCCAGCAGCTTAGGAGCGGGGGTTGGAATAGGCGAGCAGTTCTTC. As protein: CASSLGAGVGIGEQFF.

The J gene is TRBJ1-1, the V gene TRBV7-9, with D unresolved. The germline V and J ends were trimmed by 5 bases and 0 bases, with 7 bases remaining between them. The CDR3 extends over 13 amino acids. From germline, CDR1 is SEHNR and CDR2 FQNEAQ (reference sequence). Written as DNA, the CDR3 is TGTGCCAGCAGCCTACAGATGAACACTGAAGCTTTCTTT. This codes for CASSLQMNTEAFF.

J is TRBJ2-7 and V is TRBV7-2; no firm D call. The CDR3 has 14 residues. The V gene's germline CDR1 is SGHTA and CDR2 FQGNSA. Trimming left V 0 bases short and J 0 bases short, with 6 bases between. The CDR3 here is CASSLAALSYEQYF. For the CDR3, the DNA is TGTGCCAGCAGCTTAGCTGCCCTCTCCTACGAGCAGTACTTC.

DNA of the CDR3: TGCGCCAGCAGCCAAGATCGGGTGTCTGGGGCCAACGTCCTGACTTTC. It specifies CASSQDRVSGANVLTF. The chain has TRBV4-3 and TRBJ2-6; D is undetermined. This CDR3 has 16 amino acids. Germline CDR1 and CDR2: LGHNA and YSLEER. V was trimmed by 0 bases and J by 1 base, leaving 7 bases between them.

The chain couples TRBV6-2 or TRBV6-3 to TRBJ2-4, with 10 bases fitting TRBD1. After removal of 4 bases from V and 7 bases from J, the junction contained 4 bases not matched to a gene. The CDR3 extends over 14 amino acids. The germline gives CDR1 MNHEY, CDR2 SVGEGT. CDR3 region: CASSLDRGMNIQYF. The DNA of the CDR3 is TGTGCCAGCAGTTTGGACAGGGGGATGAACATTCAGTACTTC.

The V call is TRBV7-8, the J call TRBJ2-7; 8 positions agree with TRBD1. Germline CDR1 and CDR2: SGHVS and FQNEAQ. V shed 0 bases and J 3 bases; nucleotides not matched to a gene: 13. This CDR3 comprises 18 residues. CDR3 residues: CASSLAYRADRGSYEQYF. The CDR3 region has the DNA TGTGCCAGCAGCTTAGCCTATCGAGCAGACAGGGGTAGCTACGAGCAGTACTTC. The whole variable domain, filled in from reference TRBV7-8 and TRBJ2-7, reads GAGVSQSPRYKVAKRGQDVALRCDPISGHVSLFWYQQALGQGPEFLTYFQNEAQLDKSGLPSDRFFAERPEGSVSTLKIQRTQQEDSAVYLCASSLAYRADRGSYEQYFGPGTRLTVT.

The sample holds a few counts of this clone. The chain couples TRBV27 to TRBJ1-1; D unclear. CDR3 length equals 14 residues. Germline CDR1 and CDR2: MNHEY and SMNVEV (reference sequence). The germline V and J ends were trimmed by 6 bases and 0 bases, with 11 bases remaining between them. The DNA of the CDR3 is TGTGCCAGCAGAGGATTAGCAGTGAACACTGAAGCTTTCTTT. It yields the protein CASRGLAVNTEAFF.

The V gene is TRBV2, the J gene TRBJ1-2; 9 bases fit TRBD1. The CDR3 is 15 residues long. V lost 6 bases, J lost 4 bases, and 9 bases stayed unmatched. The V gene's germline CDR1 is SNHLY and CDR2 FYNNEI. For the CDR3, the DNA is TGTGCCAGCAGCGCCGGGACAGGGAAGCCCTATGGCTACACCTTC. Translating it yields CASSAGTGKPYGYTF.

V gene TRBV11-2 combines with J gene TRBJ1-1; tentative D call: TRBD1 (5 bases). V lost 3 bases and J 0 bases, leaving 17 bases between the germline ends. CDR1 and CDR2 (germline): SGHAT, FQNNGV. CDR3 length: 17 residues. CDR3 loop: CASSFSVLSGLNTEAFF. Here the CDR3 DNA reads TGTGCCAGCAGCTTTTCGGTTTTGTCAGGGCTGAACACTGAAGCTTTCTTT.

The CDR3 sequence is CASSTRGYSGENEQFF. The CDR3 nucleotides are TGTGCCAGCAGCACTCGGGGGTATTCGGGGGAGAATGAGCAGTTCTTC. V gene TRBV7-2 combines with J gene TRBJ2-1; D possibly corresponds to TRBD2 (6 bases). This CDR3 has 16 amino acids. In germline, CDR1 is SGHTA, CDR2 FQGNSA. V was shortened by 5 bases and J by 7 bases, with 21 bases between the two germline ends. Based on the CDR3 plus reference TRBV7-2 and TRBJ2-1, the full variable domain is GAGVSQSPSNKVTEKGKDVELRCDPISGHTALYWYRQSLGQGLEFLIYFQGNSAPDKSGLPSDRFSAERTGGSVSTLTIQRTQQEDSAVYLCASSTRGYSGENEQFFGPGTRLTVL.

This chain links TRBV29-1 with TRBJ2-5; 11 bases are a match to TRBD2. Germline V lookup: CDR1 SQVTM, CDR2 ANQGSEA. The CDR3 extends over 14 amino acids. V trimming: 3 bases; J trimming: 5 bases; junction bases outside the gene matches: 5. CDR3 loop: CSVDSGGDRETQYF. The CDR3 nucleotides read TGCAGCGTTGATAGCGGGGGGGACCGGGAGACCCAGTACTTC.

This sequence joins TRBV11-2 and TRBJ1-3, with D maybe TRBD1 (6 bases). Trimming cost V 4 bases and J 2 bases, with 15 bases left between them. CDR1 is SGHAT and CDR2 is FQNNGV in the germline V gene. CDR3 length equals 16 residues. The DNA of the CDR3 is TGTGCCAGCAGCTACAAAATCACAGGGACTGGAAACACCATATATTTT. Its protein product is CASSYKITGTGNTIYF. The full variable domain, rest sourced from reference TRBV11-2 and TRBJ1-3, is EAGVAQSPRYKIIEKRQSVAFWCNPISGHATLYWYQQILGQGPKLLIQFQNNGVVDDSQLPKDRFSAERLKGVDSTLKIQPAKLEDSAVYLCASSYKITGTGNTIYFGEGSWLTVV.

This chain joins TRBV30 and TRBJ2-7, with 7 bases fitting TRBD1. Germline V gene sequence: CDR1 GTSNPN, CDR2 SVGIG (reference sequence). V dropped 0 bases and J dropped 1; count of bases not matched to a gene: 6. The CDR3 covers 15 residues. DNA for the CDR3: TGTGCCTGGAGTGTAATCGGACAGGCATCCTACGAGCAGTACTTC. Translating it yields CAWSVIGQASYEQYF.

This sequence joins TRBV29-1 and TRBJ2-7; D is perhaps TRBD1 (5 bases). CDR1 SQVTM and CDR2 ANQGSEA come from the germline V gene. Deletions cut 6 bases from V and 3 bases from J, with 15 bases between. The CDR3 contains 13 residues. CDR3 residues: CSVMTVVIYEQYF. In DNA, the CDR3 is TGCAGCGTCATGACAGTAGTGATCTACGAGCAGTACTTC.

This chain uses TRBV11-2 with TRBJ2-3; D possibly corresponds to TRBD2 (5 bases). V lost 2 bases, J lost 3 bases, and 12 bases lay in between. The V gene's germline CDR1 is SGHAT and CDR2 FQNNGV. This CDR3 is 15 amino acids long. CDR3 sequence (DNA): TGTGCCAGCAGCTTAATTGGACTGTTAACAGATACGCAGTATTTT. Protein: CASSLIGLLTDTQYF.

CDR3 loop: CASSQRGSSVRAPQYF. In DNA, the CDR3 is TGTGCCAGCAGCCAGAGGGGTTCCTCGGTAAGGGCTCCGCAGTATTTT. V and J are TRBV3-1 (or the pseudogene TRBV3-2) and TRBJ2-3; D is perhaps TRBD1 or TRBD2 (5 bases each). Trimming left V 3 bases short and J 10 bases short, with 23 bases between. This CDR3 is built from 16 residues. The germline gives CDR1 LGHDT, CDR2 YNNKEL (reference sequence).

The J gene is TRBJ1-1, the V gene TRBV5-1; TRBD1 might be the D (6 bases). Germline V gene sequence: CDR1 SGHRS, CDR2 YFSETQ. V lost 2 bases, J lost 7 bases, and 12 bases lay in between. The CDR3 has 13 amino acids. Written as DNA, the CDR3 is TGCGCCAGCAGCTTACAGGGTTCTGGTGAAGCTTTCTTT. It yields the protein CASSLQGSGEAFF.

The chain couples TRBV7-9 to TRBJ1-1; D unclear. The CDR3 spans 10 residues. From germline, CDR1 is SEHNR and CDR2 FQNEAQ (reference sequence). Trimming took 1 base from V and 11 from J, leaving 5 bases between them. The CDR3 DNA reads TGTGCCAGCAGCTTAGAGGGTGCTTTCTTT. This sequence encodes CASSLEGAFF.

The rearrangement uses TRBV19 and TRBJ1-1, with D maybe TRBD1 (6 bases). Deletions cut 11 bases from V and 6 bases from J, with 16 bases between. The germline CDR1 and CDR2 sequences are LNHDA and SQIVND (reference sequence). CDR3 length: 12 residues. In DNA form, the CDR3 reads TGTGCCGCCCAACAGGGTACTTCTGAAGCTTTCTTT. As protein: CAAQQGTSEAFF. Together with reference TRBV19 and TRBJ1-1, the CDR3 gives the full variable domain: DGGITQSPKYLFRKEGQNVTLSCEQNLNHDAMYWYRQDPGQGLRLIYYSQIVNDFQKGDIAEGYSVSREKKESFPLTVTSAQKNPTAFYLCAAQQGTSEAFFGQGTRLTVV.

The J gene is TRBJ2-5, the V gene TRBV30; D is uncertain. Looked up from germline, CDR1 is GTSNPN and CDR2 is SVGIG (reference sequence). V lost 2 bases to trimming and J lost 0 bases, with 7 bases between them. This CDR3 has 13 amino acids. The CDR3, as DNA: TGTGCCTGGAGTCCCGGACACCAAGAGACCCAGTACTTC. Its translation: CAWSPGHQETQYF.

The V and J genes are TRBV11-2 and TRBJ1-5; 7 bases agree with TRBD1. CDR1 SGHAT and CDR2 FQNNGV come from the germline V gene. The length of the CDR3 is 15 residues. V gave up 1 base and J gave up 7 bases; unmatched junction bases: 7. CDR3 residues: CASSLGRQGGQPQHF. The CDR3 coding sequence is TGTGCCAGCAGCTTAGGGCGACAGGGAGGCCAGCCCCAGCATTTT. The entire variable domain, with the rest obtained from reference TRBV11-2 and TRBJ1-5, is as follows: EAGVAQSPRYKIIEKRQSVAFWCNPISGHATLYWYQQILGQGPKLLIQFQNNGVVDDSQLPKDRFSAERLKGVDSTLKIQPAKLEDSAVYLCASSLGRQGGQPQHFGDGTRLSIL.

The chain recombines TRBV30 with TRBJ1-3; D ambiguous. V shed 2 bases and J shed 0 bases, with 8 bases lying between them. Germline V lookup: CDR1 GTSNPN, CDR2 SVGIG (reference sequence). This CDR3 spans 14 amino acids. CDR3 sequence: CAWSMGDSGNTIYF. DNA of the CDR3: TGTGCCTGGAGTATGGGTGACTCTGGAAACACCATATATTTT.

V is TRBV30 and J is TRBJ1-2; TRBD1 agrees at 7 bases. V was pared by 4 bases and J by 8 bases, with 16 bases of the junction left unmatched. CDR1 and CDR2 (germline): GTSNPN, SVGIG (reference sequence). This CDR3 spans 15 amino acids. Here the CDR3 reads CAWTRRQGGVGGYTF. The CDR3, as DNA: TGTGCCTGGACCCGCCGACAGGGAGGAGTAGGCGGCTACACCTTC. The variable domain in full, completed from reference TRBV30 and TRBJ1-2, reads SQTIHQWPATLVQPVGSPLSLECTVEGTSNPNLYWYRQAAGRGLQLLFYSVGIGQISSEVPQNLSASRPQDRQFILSSKKLLLSDSGFYLCAWTRRQGGVGGYTFGSGTRLTVV.

This clone has more than one count but fewer than ten. For the CDR3, the DNA is TGCGCCAGCAGCCAAGGACAGAACACTGAAGCTTTCTTT. Amino acids: CASSQGQNTEAFF. V and J are TRBV4-3 and TRBJ1-1, with D hard to call. Germline V gene lookup returns CDR1 LGHNA and CDR2 YSLEER. The CDR3 consists of 13 residues. V lost 1 base, J lost 1 base, and 4 bases lay in between.